Below are 19 T cell receptor beta chains sequenced from a single sample in a study of shared clonotypes between healthy human individuals (dated by TCRdb to between 2020 and 2021). The library was generated by the immunoSEQ multiplex PCR assay. TCRdb retrieved this table from immuneACCESS and kept in-frame rearrangements only. Not all clones are present; in checked studies, unresolved V genes account for under half, and no reason is known for the remainder. The sample table contains more than 600,000 clones; only one count was recorded for roughly 94% of them. Roughly 24% of the sample comes from the top ten. CD8 naive samples were obtained by positive selection for CCR7 among CD45RO-negative cells, yielding a CD45RA+CCR7+ population from which TemRA cells were excluded. The sample was naive CD8+ T cells sorted from blood. The cell subset or site label for this specimen denotes: CD45RA+CCR7+. These TCRs come from a man younger than 45 in good health.

This rearrangement joins TRBV7-2 to TRBJ2-6; a weak D match, TRBD2 (5 bases). V was cut by 8 bases and J by 0 bases, with 5 bases left in between. This CDR3 region has 13 residues. Germline values: CDR1 SGHTA, CDR2 FQGNSA. CDR3 in DNA: TGTGCCAGCGCGGGCTCTGGGGCCAACGTCCTGACTTTC. Its protein is CASAGSGANVLTF.

The CDR3 here is CSVRSRAAYEQYF. As DNA, the CDR3 is TGCAGCGTCAGGTCCAGGGCAGCCTACGAGCAGTACTTC. The rearrangement uses TRBV29-1 and TRBJ2-7; D perhaps matches TRBD1 (5 bases). Germline V gives CDR1 SQVTM, CDR2 ANQGSEA. Trimming left V 6 bases short and J 2 bases short, with 14 bases between. The CDR3 has 13 residues.

The chain carries TRBV4-3 and TRBJ2-1; 11 nucleotides agree with TRBD2. Germline CDR1 is LGHNA and CDR2 is YSLEER. The CDR3 is 15 residues long. Trimming took 1 base from V and 13 from J; bases not matched to a gene: 9. In DNA form, the CDR3 reads TGCGCCAGCAGCCAAGCTTCGACTAGCGGGGTTTCCCAGTTCTTC. It codes for CASSQASTSGVSQFF.

The chain combines TRBV5-4 with TRBJ2-7, with D unclear. Germline-derived CDR1 and CDR2 are SGHNT and YYREEE (reference sequence). V lost 4 bases and J lost 5, with 13 bases in between. This CDR3 region has 13 residues. DNA for the CDR3: TGTGCCAGCAGCCTCATCTTAGAGGACGAGCAGTACTTC. It translates to CASSLILEDEQYF.

The chain combines TRBV11-1 with TRBJ2-1; D ambiguous. Between the trimmed V and J ends, which lost 6 bases and 7 bases, there was a span of 10 bases. Looked up from germline, CDR1 is SGHAT and CDR2 is FQDESV (reference sequence). The CDR3 runs 12 residues. This chain's CDR3 is CASSQILNEQFF. Written as DNA, the CDR3 is TGTGCCAGCAGTCAAATCCTAAATGAGCAGTTCTTC.

V is TRBV7-2 and J is TRBJ1-4; a possible D gene is TRBD1 (5 bases). The CDR3 covers 11 residues. The V end lost 6 bases, the J end lost 10 bases, and 9 bases lay between the germline ends. Germline V gives CDR1 SGHTA, CDR2 FQGNSA. CDR3 bases: TGTGCCAGCAGAGGGGCGGCAAAACTGTTTTTT. Its protein is CASRGAAKLFF.

The V and J genes are TRBV5-6 and TRBJ2-7, with TRBD1 as a possible D gene (5 bases). CDR1 SGHDT and CDR2 YYEEEE come from the germline V gene. V dropped 1 base and J dropped 3 bases, with 8 bases sitting between them. This CDR3 region has 13 residues. The chain's CDR3 is CASSLSTDYEQYF. In nucleotides, the CDR3 is TGTGCCAGCAGCTTGTCGACAGACTACGAGCAGTACTTC.

The chain links TRBV11-1 to TRBJ1-1; D is unclear. V was clipped by 1 base and J by 1 base, with 10 bases between them. The germline V gene has CDR1 SGHAT and CDR2 FQDESV (reference sequence). The CDR3 length is 15 residues. Here the CDR3 reads CASSLEDEGNTEAFF. CDR3 nucleotide sequence: TGTGCCAGCAGCTTAGAGGATGAGGGGAACACTGAAGCTTTCTTT.

CDR3 protein: CASSFSGSREQYF. The CDR3 DNA sequence: TGTGCCAGCAGTTTTAGCGGGAGTCGGGAGCAGTACTTC. This chain uses TRBV6-5 with TRBJ2-7; 9 positions match TRBD2. The CDR3 extends over 13 amino acids. J lost 7 bases, V lost 4 bases, and 5 bases had no gene match. The germline gives CDR1 MNHEY, CDR2 SVGAGI.

This sequence joins TRBV10-3 and TRBJ2-7; 9 nucleotides match TRBD2. Looked up from germline, CDR1 is ENHRY and CDR2 is SYGVKD. V trimming: 4 bases; J trimming: 5 bases; junction bases outside the gene matches: 6. The CDR3 is 14 residues long. The DNA of the CDR3 is TGTGCCATCAGTGCACTAGCGGGTAGAGACGAGCAGTACTTC. It specifies CAISALAGRDEQYF.

The count of this clone is one. This chain connects TRBV10-3 to TRBJ2-2, with a weak D call TRBD1 (6 bases). This CDR3 has 14 amino acids. From germline, CDR1 is ENHRY and CDR2 SYGVKD. Trimming stripped 11 bases from V and 3 bases from J, with 16 bases between. The CDR3 coding sequence is TGTGCCGCCACCACAGGGTATGACACCGGGGAGCTGTTTTTT. Its protein product is CAATTGYDTGELFF.

This sequence joins TRBV15 and TRBJ2-4, with a weak D call TRBD1 (6 bases). V gave up 8 bases and J gave up 6 bases, with 17 bases separating them. There are 14 residues in the CDR3. The germline V gene encodes CDR1 LNHNV and CDR2 YYDKDF (reference sequence). The CDR3: CATLGRGLGNIQYF. CDR3 sequence (DNA): TGTGCCACCCTTGGCAGGGGTTTAGGAAACATTCAGTACTTC.

This chain links TRBV6-1 with TRBJ2-1, with TRBD2 matching over 9 bases. The V gene end was trimmed by 1 base and the J gene end by 7 bases; junction bases not matched to a gene: 11. The CDR3 has 17 residues. CDR1 is MNHNS, CDR2 SASEGT, per germline. CDR3 nucleotide sequence: TGTGCCAGCAGTGAAGAGTTAGCGGGAGCCCTAGGGAATGAGCAGTTCTTC. As protein: CASSEELAGALGNEQFF.

The chain joins TRBV7-2 to TRBJ1-5; D call uncertain. Per germline, CDR1 SGHTA and CDR2 FQGNSA. V was pared by 8 bases and J by 11 bases, with 19 bases between. The CDR3 totals 13 residues. In DNA form, the CDR3 reads TGTGCCAGCGCCCTGATAAATTTCGGGGCCCAGCATTTT. This encodes CASALINFGAQHF.

The chain is built from TRBV29-1 and TRBJ1-2, with a weak D call TRBD1 (5 bases). Germline V gives CDR1 SQVTM, CDR2 ANQGSEA. The V end lost 2 bases, the J end lost 4 bases, and 20 bases lay between the germline ends. This CDR3 has 16 residues. This chain's CDR3 is CSVEQGRGSLGYGYTF. The CDR3 DNA follows: TGCAGCGTTGAACAGGGACGGGGAAGTTTGGGCTATGGCTACACCTTC.

The rearrangement uses TRBV5-4 and TRBJ2-1, with 7 bases identical to TRBD2. Germline V lookup: CDR1 SGHNT, CDR2 YYREEE (reference sequence). The V and J ends lost 4 bases and 6 bases, in that order; junction bases with no gene match: 10. The CDR3 spans 15 residues. The chain's CDR3 is CASSLGGSIVNEQFF. For the CDR3, the DNA is TGTGCCAGCAGCCTGGGCGGGAGTATAGTCAATGAGCAGTTCTTC. The variable domain in full, with the rest retrieved from reference TRBV5-4 and TRBJ2-1, is ETGVTQSPTHLIKTRGQQVTLRCSSQSGHNTVSWYQQALGQGPQFIFQYYREEENGRGNFPPRFSGLQFPNYSSELNVNALELDDSALYLCASSLGGSIVNEQFFGPGTRLTVL.

The chain joins TRBV27 to TRBJ2-3, with 7 bases identical to TRBD2. The CDR3 totals 14 residues. Losses at the gene ends were 10 bases for V and 4 bases for J; bases not matched to a gene: 11. Germline V gene sequence: CDR1 MNHEY, CDR2 SMNVEV (reference sequence). CDR3 loop: CATTGGRFADTQYF. The CDR3 region has the DNA TGTGCCACCACGGGAGGCAGGTTTGCAGATACGCAGTATTTT.

The J gene is TRBJ2-3, the V gene TRBV10-1; no clear D. V dropped 8 bases and J dropped 2 bases, with 14 bases sitting between them. Germline assignment: CDR1 WNHNN and CDR2 SYGVQD (reference sequence). This CDR3 comprises 14 residues. For the CDR3, the DNA is TGCGCCAGCTCGCAGGAGTCCCTCACAGATACGCAGTATTTT. Translating it yields CASSQESLTDTQYF.

The table lists this clone with a count of one. V is TRBV9 and J is TRBJ2-1; 7 bases match TRBD1. Germline assignment: CDR1 SGDLS and CDR2 YYNGEE. J lost 7 bases, V lost 4 bases, and 14 bases had no gene match. CDR3 length: 16 amino acids. Written as DNA, the CDR3 is TGTGCCAGCAGCCCCTACTACGGACAGGACCTAAATGAGCAGTTCTTC. This codes for CASSPYYGQDLNEQFF.